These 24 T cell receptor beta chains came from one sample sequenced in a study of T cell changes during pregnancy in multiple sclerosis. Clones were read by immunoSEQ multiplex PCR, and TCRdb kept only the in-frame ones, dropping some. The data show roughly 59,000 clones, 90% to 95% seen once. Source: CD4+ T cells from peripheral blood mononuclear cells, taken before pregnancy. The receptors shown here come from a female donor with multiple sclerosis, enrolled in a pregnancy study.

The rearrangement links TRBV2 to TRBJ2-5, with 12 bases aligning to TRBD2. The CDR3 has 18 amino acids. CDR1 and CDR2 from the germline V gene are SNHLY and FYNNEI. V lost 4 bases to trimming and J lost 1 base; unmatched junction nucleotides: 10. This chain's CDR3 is CASSGGRGLAGSQETQYF. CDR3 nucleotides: TGTGCCAGCAGTGGGGGGCGGGGACTAGCGGGCTCCCAAGAGACCCAGTACTTC.

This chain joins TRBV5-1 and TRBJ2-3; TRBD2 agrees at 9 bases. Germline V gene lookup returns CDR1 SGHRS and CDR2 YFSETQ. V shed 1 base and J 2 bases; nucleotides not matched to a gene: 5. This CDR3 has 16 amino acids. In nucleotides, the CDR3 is TGCGCCAGCAGCTTGATCGCGGGAGGGCCCACAGATACGCAGTATTTT. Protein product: CASSLIAGGPTDTQYF.

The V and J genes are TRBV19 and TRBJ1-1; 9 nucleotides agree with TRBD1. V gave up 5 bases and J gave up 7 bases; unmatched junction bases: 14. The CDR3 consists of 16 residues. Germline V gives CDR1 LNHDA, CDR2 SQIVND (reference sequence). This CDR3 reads CASSLLPGQGGFEAFF. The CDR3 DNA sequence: TGTGCCAGTAGTCTTTTGCCGGGACAGGGCGGCTTTGAAGCTTTCTTT.

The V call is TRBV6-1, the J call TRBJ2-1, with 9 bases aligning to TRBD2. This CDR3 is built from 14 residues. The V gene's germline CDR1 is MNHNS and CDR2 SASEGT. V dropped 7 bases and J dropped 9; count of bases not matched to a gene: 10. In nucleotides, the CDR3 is TGTGCCAGCACCTTAAAGACTAGCGGTGGTGAGCAGTTCTTC. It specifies CASTLKTSGGEQFF.

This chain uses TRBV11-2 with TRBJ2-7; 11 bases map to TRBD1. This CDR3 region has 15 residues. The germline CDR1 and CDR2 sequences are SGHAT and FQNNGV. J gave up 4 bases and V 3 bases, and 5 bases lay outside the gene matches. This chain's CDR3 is CASSLAGTGGYEQYF. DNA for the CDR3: TGTGCCAGCAGCTTGGCCGGGACAGGGGGGTACGAGCAGTACTTC. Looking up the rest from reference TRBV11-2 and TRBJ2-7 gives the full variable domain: EAGVAQSPRYKIIEKRQSVAFWCNPISGHATLYWYQQILGQGPKLLIQFQNNGVVDDSQLPKDRFSAERLKGVDSTLKIQPAKLEDSAVYLCASSLAGTGGYEQYFGPGTRLTVT.

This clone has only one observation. This CDR3 reads CASSQADRGSETQYF. The CDR3 coding sequence is TGCGCCAGCAGCCAAGCTGACAGGGGTTCGGAGACCCAGTACTTC. This chain joins TRBV4-1 and TRBJ2-5; TRBD1 matches at 8 bases. Germline V gene data show CDR1 as MGHRA and CDR2 as YSYEKL. The CDR3 has 15 amino acids. The V and J ends lost 1 base and 5 bases, in that order; junction bases with no gene match: 6.

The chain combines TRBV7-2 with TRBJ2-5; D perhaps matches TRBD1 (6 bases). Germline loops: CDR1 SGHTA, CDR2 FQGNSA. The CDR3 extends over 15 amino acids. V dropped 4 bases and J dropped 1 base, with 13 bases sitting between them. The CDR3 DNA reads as TGTGCCAGCAGCTCCTCCCGGACAGCCCAAGAGACCCAGTACTTC. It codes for CASSSSRTAQETQYF.

The CDR3 region is CASAGTSGDTQYF. The CDR3 coding sequence is TGTGCCAGCGCCGGGACTAGCGGAGATACGCAGTATTTT. The chain has TRBV9 and TRBJ2-3, with 11 bases aligning to TRBD2. The germline V gene encodes CDR1 SGDLS and CDR2 YYNGEE. Losses at the gene ends were 7 bases for V and 5 bases for J; bases not matched to a gene: 3. CDR3 size: 13 residues.

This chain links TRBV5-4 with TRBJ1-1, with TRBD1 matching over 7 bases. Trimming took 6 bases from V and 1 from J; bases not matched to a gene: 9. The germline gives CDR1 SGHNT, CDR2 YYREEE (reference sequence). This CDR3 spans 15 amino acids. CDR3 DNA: TGTGCCAGCACACTACCGGGACAGAAGAACACTGAAGCTTTCTTT. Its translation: CASTLPGQKNTEAFF.

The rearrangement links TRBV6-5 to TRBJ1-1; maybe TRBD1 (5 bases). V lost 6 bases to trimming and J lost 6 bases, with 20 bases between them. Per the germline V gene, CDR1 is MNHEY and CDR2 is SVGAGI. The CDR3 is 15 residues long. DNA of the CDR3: TGTGCCAGCAGGGACCAGGGAAGCTCGACCGCTGAAGCTTTCTTT. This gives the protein CASRDQGSSTAEAFF.

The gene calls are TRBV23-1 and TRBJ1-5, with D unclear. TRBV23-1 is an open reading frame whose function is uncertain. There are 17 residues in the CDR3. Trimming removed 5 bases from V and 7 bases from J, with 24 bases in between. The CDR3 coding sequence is TGCGCCAGCAGTACTGAGGCGGGGAGTTTATCGGCGCAGCCCCAGCATTTT. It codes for CASSTEAGSLSAQPQHF.

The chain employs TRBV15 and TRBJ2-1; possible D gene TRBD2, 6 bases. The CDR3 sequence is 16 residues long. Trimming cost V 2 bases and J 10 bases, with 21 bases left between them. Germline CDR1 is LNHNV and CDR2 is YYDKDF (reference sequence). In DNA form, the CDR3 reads TGTGCCACCAGCAGATCCGGGACTGGCCACGCCGGAGAGCAGTTCTTC. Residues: CATSRSGTGHAGEQFF. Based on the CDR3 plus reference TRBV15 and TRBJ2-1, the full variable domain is DAMVIQNPRYQVTQFGKPVTLSCSQTLNHNVMYWYQQKSSQAPKLLFHYYDKDFNNEADTPDNFQSRRPNTSFCFLDIRSPGLGDTAMYLCATSRSGTGHAGEQFFGPGTRLTVL.

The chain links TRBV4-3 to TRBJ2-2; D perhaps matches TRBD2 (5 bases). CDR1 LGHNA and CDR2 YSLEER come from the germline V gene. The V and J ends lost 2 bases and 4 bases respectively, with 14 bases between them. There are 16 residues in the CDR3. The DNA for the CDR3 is TGCGCCAGCAGCCAATTGGGTGGAGGCTTCACCGGGGAGCTGTTTTTT. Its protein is CASSQLGGGFTGELFF.

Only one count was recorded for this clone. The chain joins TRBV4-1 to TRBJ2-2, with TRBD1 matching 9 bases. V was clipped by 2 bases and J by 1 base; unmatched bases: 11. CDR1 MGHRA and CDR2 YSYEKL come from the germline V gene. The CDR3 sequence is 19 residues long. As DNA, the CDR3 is TGCGCCAGCAGCCAACCTTTGGGTCCGGGACAGGGGAACACCGGGGAGCTGTTTTTT. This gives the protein CASSQPLGPGQGNTGELFF.

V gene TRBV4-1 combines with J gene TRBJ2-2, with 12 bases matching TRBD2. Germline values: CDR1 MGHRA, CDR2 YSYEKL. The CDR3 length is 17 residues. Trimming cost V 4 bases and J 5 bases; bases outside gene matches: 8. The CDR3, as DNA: TGCGCCAGCAGCCGACTAGCGGGAGCTCTGATAACCGGGGAGCTGTTTTTT. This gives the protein CASSRLAGALITGELFF.

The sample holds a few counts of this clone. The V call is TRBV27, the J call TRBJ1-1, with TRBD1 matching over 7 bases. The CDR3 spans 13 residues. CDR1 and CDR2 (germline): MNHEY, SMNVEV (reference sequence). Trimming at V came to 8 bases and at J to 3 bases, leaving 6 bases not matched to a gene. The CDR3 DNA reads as TGTGCCAGCGGGAGACAGGGCTACACTGAAGCTTTCTTT. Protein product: CASGRQGYTEAFF.

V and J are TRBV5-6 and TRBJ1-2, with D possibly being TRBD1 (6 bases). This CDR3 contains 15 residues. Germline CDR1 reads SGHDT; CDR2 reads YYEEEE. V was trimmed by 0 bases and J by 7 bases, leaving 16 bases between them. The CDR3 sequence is CASSLGDRLSGGYTF. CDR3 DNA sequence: TGTGCCAGCAGCTTGGGAGACAGGCTCAGTGGTGGCTACACCTTC.

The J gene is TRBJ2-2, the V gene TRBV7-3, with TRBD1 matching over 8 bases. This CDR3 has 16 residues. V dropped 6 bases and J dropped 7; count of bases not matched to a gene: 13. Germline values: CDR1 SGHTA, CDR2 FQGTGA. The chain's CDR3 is CASSPTRQGRGGELFF. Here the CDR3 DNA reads TGTGCCAGCAGTCCCACCCGACAGGGGCGCGGCGGGGAGCTGTTTTTT.

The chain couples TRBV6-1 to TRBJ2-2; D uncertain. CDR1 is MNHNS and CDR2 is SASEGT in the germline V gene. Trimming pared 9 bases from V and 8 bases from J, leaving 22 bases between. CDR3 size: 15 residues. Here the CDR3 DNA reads TGTGCCAGTCTCGCCTTGCCGACTCCCAATGGGGAGCTGTTTTTT. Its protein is CASLALPTPNGELFF.

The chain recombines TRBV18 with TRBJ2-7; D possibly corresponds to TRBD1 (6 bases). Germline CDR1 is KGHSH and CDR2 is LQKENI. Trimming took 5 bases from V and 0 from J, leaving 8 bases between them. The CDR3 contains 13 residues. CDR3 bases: TGTGCCAGCTCAGCAGGGGTCTCCTACGAGCAGTACTTC. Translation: CASSAGVSYEQYF.

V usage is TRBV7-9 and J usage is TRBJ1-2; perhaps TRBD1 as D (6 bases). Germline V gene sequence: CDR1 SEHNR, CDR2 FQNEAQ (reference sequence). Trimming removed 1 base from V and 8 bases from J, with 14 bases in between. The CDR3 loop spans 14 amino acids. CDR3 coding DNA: TGTGCCAGCAGCTTAGAGGAAGGGGGAAGAGGCTACACCTTC. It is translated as CASSLEEGGRGYTF.

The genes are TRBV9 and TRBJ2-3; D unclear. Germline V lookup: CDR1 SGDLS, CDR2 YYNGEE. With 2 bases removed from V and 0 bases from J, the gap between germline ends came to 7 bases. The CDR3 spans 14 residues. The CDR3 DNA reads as TGTGCCAGCAGCGTTGAGCCTAGCACAGATACGCAGTATTTT. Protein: CASSVEPSTDTQYF.

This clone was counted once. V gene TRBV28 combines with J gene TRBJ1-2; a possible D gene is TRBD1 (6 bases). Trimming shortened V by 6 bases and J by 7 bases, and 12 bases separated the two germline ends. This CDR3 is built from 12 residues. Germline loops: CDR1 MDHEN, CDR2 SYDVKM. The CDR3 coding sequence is TGTGCCAGCAGACAGGGCCCCCTTGGCTACACCTTC. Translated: CASRQGPLGYTF.

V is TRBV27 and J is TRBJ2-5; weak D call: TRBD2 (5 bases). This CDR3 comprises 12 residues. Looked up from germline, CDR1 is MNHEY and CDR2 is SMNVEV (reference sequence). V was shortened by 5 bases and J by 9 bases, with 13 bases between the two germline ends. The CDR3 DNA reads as TGTGCCAGCAGTGGCTCACTAGGACCCCAGTACTTC. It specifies CASSGSLGPQYF.